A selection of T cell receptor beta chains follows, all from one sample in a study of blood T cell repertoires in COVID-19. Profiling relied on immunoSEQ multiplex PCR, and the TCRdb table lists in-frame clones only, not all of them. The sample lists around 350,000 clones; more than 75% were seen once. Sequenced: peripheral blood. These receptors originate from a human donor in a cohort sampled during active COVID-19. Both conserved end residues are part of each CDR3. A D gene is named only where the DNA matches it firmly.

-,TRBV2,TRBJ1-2,CASKGWGVYGYTF
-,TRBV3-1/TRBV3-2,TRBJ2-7,CASSQDRLAGADYEQYF
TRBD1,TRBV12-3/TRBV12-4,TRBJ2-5,CASRTGLEETQYF
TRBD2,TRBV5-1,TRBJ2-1,CASSLASGAYNEQFF
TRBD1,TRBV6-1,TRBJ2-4,CASSERDRGLVKNIQYF
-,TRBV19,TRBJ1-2,CASSMRGGGYGYTF
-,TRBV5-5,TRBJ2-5,CASSRRGISLEETQYF
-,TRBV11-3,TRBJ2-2,CASSLVAGAGELFF
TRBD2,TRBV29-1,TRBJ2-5,CSVGGFGGGQETQYF
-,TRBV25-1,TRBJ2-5,CASSPRRGRETQYF
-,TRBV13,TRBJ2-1,CASSLYPPSGQSSYNEQFF
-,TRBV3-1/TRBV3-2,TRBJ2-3,CASSQDLAADTQYF
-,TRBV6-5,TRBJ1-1,CASSGGPEVTEAFF
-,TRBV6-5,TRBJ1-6,CASSWTESSYNSPLHF
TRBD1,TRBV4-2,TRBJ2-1,CASSQTDRGPYNEQFF
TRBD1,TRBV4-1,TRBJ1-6,CASSQLGQGALHF
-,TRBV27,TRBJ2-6,CASANEAPSGANVLTF
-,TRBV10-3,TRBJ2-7,CAISETDAGSSYEQYF
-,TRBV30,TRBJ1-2,CAWTRRGLDFYGYTF